This T cell receptor beta chain was captured by sequencing in a study of regulatory T cells in long-lasting Graves disease. Findings and limits, study-wide: It was in persistent disease that TRBV28, TRBJ1-2 and TRBJ2-5 were favored.

As for this clonotype: Antigen specificity is unknown.

V was pared by 10 bases and J by 3 bases, with 10 bases of the junction left unmatched. Looked up from germline, CDR1 is MNHEY and CDR2 is SMNVEV (reference sequence). The CDR3 is made up of 14 amino acids. Time point denoted: newly diagnosed GD, antithyroid drugs for less than 3 months. Preparation of the TCR library used RNA extracted from PBMCs. HTBI primers from iRepertoire and Arm-PCR of CDR3 regions yielded the TCR beta libraries. TCRdb used MiXCR to reprocess the multiplex PCR reads, holding one entry per CDR3 protein. This sample has more than 400,000 distinct CDR3 sequences, with over 15% found just once. These same data were also listed under a study on T cells in Graves' hyperthyroidism and ophthalmopathy. That report adds: The hyperthyroidism was newly diagnosed and had lasted under 2 months; the patients were aged 18 to 65. The study excluded patients with uncontrolled infection, other autoimmune disease, pregnancy or lactation. Most expanded thyroid clonotypes above 0.001 recurred in blood.

The clonotype originates from a woman aged 25 to 39 with Graves disease. Sequencing used peripheral blood mononuclear cells (PBMCs), obtained at new diagnosis, from a patient treated with antithyroid drugs. The chain combines TRBV27 with TRBJ2-7; 9 bases fit TRBD1. The CDR3 nucleotides are TGTGCCACCTCAGTCGGGACAGGGTTCTACGAGCAGTACTTC. Translating gives CATSVGTGFYEQYF.